The 15 T cell receptor beta chains reported below all come from one sample, sequenced in a study of regulatory T cells in long-lasting Graves disease. Time point here: newly diagnosed GD, antithyroid drugs for less than 3 months. PBMCs were the source of the RNA used for TCR sequencing. CDR3 regions were amplified by Arm-PCR using iRepertoire HTBI primers to build TCR beta libraries. TCRdb called the multiplex PCR reads again in MiXCR, with one record for every CDR3 protein. The sample consists of 300,000 to 400,000 distinct CDR3 sequences, about a sixth of them appearing once. Here the sequenced sample was peripheral blood mononuclear cells (PBMCs), taken at new diagnosis, from a patient treated with antithyroid drugs. The receptors here all came from a female donor with Graves disease.

This clonotype was recorded at least ten times. V usage is TRBV30 and J usage is TRBJ2-3; tentative D call: TRBD2 (5 bases). From germline, CDR1 is GTSNPN and CDR2 SVGIG (reference sequence). The CDR3 extends over 14 amino acids. V lost 2 bases, J lost 2 bases, and 11 bases lay in between. CDR3: CAWSRRGITDTQYF. The CDR3 DNA follows: TGTGCCTGGAGTCGACGGGGAATCACAGATACGCAGTATTTT.

This clonotype was seen ten or more times. This chain connects TRBV7-9 to TRBJ2-3; 7 bases align to TRBD2. The germline V gene encodes CDR1 SEHNR and CDR2 FQNEAQ (reference sequence). This CDR3 region has 15 residues. V trimming: 5 bases; J trimming: 6 bases; junction bases outside the gene matches: 11. This CDR3 is CASSDPLASRDTQYF. CDR3 DNA: TGTGCCAGCAGCGATCCACTAGCGAGCCGCGATACGCAGTATTTT.

The table lists this clonotype with many counts. The V call is TRBV7-2, the J call TRBJ1-2, with D unresolved. V shed 5 bases and J shed 1 base, with 5 bases lying between them. Germline assignment: CDR1 SGHTA and CDR2 FQGNSA. The CDR3 totals 12 residues. CDR3 amino acids: CASSPLNYGYTF. The CDR3 region has the DNA TGTGCCAGCAGCCCTCTTAACTATGGCTACACCTTC.

This clonotype was seen many times. The chain has TRBV7-9 and TRBJ2-7; D possibly matches TRBD1 or TRBD2 (5 bases each). The CDR3 loop spans 13 amino acids. Trimming shortened V by 2 bases and J by 7 bases, and 12 bases separated the two germline ends. Germline values: CDR1 SEHNR, CDR2 FQNEAQ (reference sequence). The CDR3 loop is CASSLRDRGEQYF. The DNA for the CDR3 is TGTGCCAGCAGCTTAAGGGACCGAGGGGAGCAGTACTTC.

This clonotype was observed many times. The J gene is TRBJ1-2, the V gene TRBV6-2 or TRBV6-3; D perhaps matches TRBD1 (5 bases). Trimming cost V 2 bases and J 5 bases, with 24 bases left between them. The CDR3 length is 18 residues. The germline CDR1 and CDR2 sequences are MNHEY and SVGEGT. The CDR3 region has the DNA TGTGCCAGCAGTTACACCCCCGGTGAAGGGGAGGTTAGATATGGCTACACCTTC. Translating gives CASSYTPGEGEVRYGYTF.

This clonotype has a count of ten or more. This chain links TRBV9 with TRBJ1-2, with 7 bases aligning to TRBD1. Germline V gene data show CDR1 as SGDLS and CDR2 as YYNGEE. CDR3 length: 15 residues. With V trimmed by 4 bases and J by 0 bases, 6 bases remained unmatched. The CDR3 loop reads CASSLGQDPNYGYTF. The CDR3 nucleotides read TGTGCCAGCAGCCTAGGACAGGACCCTAACTATGGCTACACCTTC.

This clonotype was observed a few times. This chain connects TRBV4-1 to TRBJ2-1; TRBD2 matches at 16 bases. There are 18 residues in the CDR3. The J segment lost 4 bases and the V segment lost 3 bases, leaving 6 bases of the junction unmatched. CDR1 and CDR2 (germline): MGHRA, YSYEKL. The chain's CDR3 is CASSQGLAGGGSYNEQFF. The CDR3 nucleotides read TGCGCCAGCAGCCAGGGACTAGCGGGGGGGGGATCATACAATGAGCAGTTCTTC.

This clonotype was counted many times. The genes are TRBV27 and TRBJ1-2; 7 nucleotides line up with TRBD1. V was clipped by 4 bases and J by 6 bases; unmatched bases: 8. Per germline, CDR1 MNHEY and CDR2 SMNVEV (reference sequence). This CDR3 has 14 residues. The CDR3 DNA follows: TGTGCCAGCAGTTCCACCGACAGGGAGGATGGCTACACCTTC. Its translation is CASSSTDREDGYTF.

This clonotype was seen at least ten times. The V gene is TRBV11-2, the J gene TRBJ2-2; 8 nucleotides match TRBD1. CDR1 is SGHAT and CDR2 is FQNNGV in the germline V gene. The V and J ends lost 5 bases and 2 bases, in that order; junction bases with no gene match: 4. The CDR3 covers 15 residues. CDR3 nucleotide sequence: TGTGCCAGCAGCCCGGACAGGGATAACACCGGGGAGCTGTTTTTT. Translated: CASSPDRDNTGELFF. The full variable domain, in which reference TRBV11-2 and TRBJ2-2 provide the parts outside the CDR3, is EAGVAQSPRYKIIEKRQSVAFWCNPISGHATLYWYQQILGQGPKLLIQFQNNGVVDDSQLPKDRFSAERLKGVDSTLKIQPAKLEDSAVYLCASSPDRDNTGELFFGEGSRLTVL.

This clonotype was picked up many times. The chain combines TRBV6-1 with TRBJ2-3; the D gene is possibly TRBD2 (6 bases). Trimming shortened V by 4 bases and J by 8 bases, and 19 bases separated the two germline ends. Germline values: CDR1 MNHNS, CDR2 SASEGT. This CDR3 contains 15 residues. The DNA for the CDR3 is TGTGCCAGCAGTGTTAATGGGGGGTCGCTGTCTACGCAGTATTTT. Its translation: CASSVNGGSLSTQYF.

This clonotype was detected many times. The rearrangement uses TRBV12-3 or TRBV12-4 and TRBJ2-3; 9 bases align to TRBD2. V trimming: 10 bases; J trimming: 2 bases; junction bases outside the gene matches: 13. CDR3 length: 16 amino acids. CDR3 bases: TGTGCCAACCCCCGGACGGCTAGCGGGGCCACAGATACGCAGTATTTT. Translation: CANPRTASGATDTQYF.

This clonotype appeared a few times. In this CDR3 the conserved last residue, phenylalanine or tryptophan, is missing, so a read error is likely. In DNA form, the CDR3 reads TGTGCCAGCAGCCCTACACTCCCTCCAGATACGCAGTATCTT. As protein: CASSPTLPPDTQYL. The V and J genes are TRBV12-3 or TRBV12-4 and TRBJ2-3; D ambiguous. The CDR3 runs to 14 residues. V was pared by 6 bases and J by 4 bases, with 14 bases between.

This clonotype was observed many times. The V call is TRBV13, the J call TRBJ2-7, with 7 bases fitting TRBD2. J lost 7 bases, V lost 0 bases, and 0 bases had no gene match. This CDR3 is 12 amino acids long. Germline V gene data show CDR1 as PRHDT and CDR2 as FYEKMQ (reference sequence). The CDR3 reads CASSLGGGEQYF. CDR3 nucleotides: TGTGCCAGCAGCTTAGGGGGGGGGGAGCAGTACTTC.

The chain carries TRBV28 and TRBJ2-7; 8 bases are shared with TRBD1. The CDR3 runs 16 residues. Germline V gives CDR1 MDHEN, CDR2 SYDVKM. Trimming removed 4 bases from V and 2 bases from J; junction bases left unmatched: 10. CDR3 nucleotides: TGTGCCAGCAGTTCCTGGACAGGGAGAAGCCCCTACGAGCAGTACTTC. It translates to CASSSWTGRSPYEQYF.

This clonotype was picked up many times. The chain uses TRBV10-3 and TRBJ2-2; 7 bases agree with TRBD2. CDR3 size: 12 residues. V gave up 11 bases and J gave up 5 bases; unmatched junction bases: 5. Germline CDR1 is ENHRY and CDR2 is SYGVKD. The CDR3 sequence is CALREGTGELFF. The CDR3 bases are TGTGCCTTAAGGGAGGGGACCGGGGAGCTGTTTTTT.